What follows describes a single T cell receptor (beta chain). The treatment was: 15 to 20 received Ad26.COV2.S at low or high dose, single or two shots; about 5 received placebo; per-sample allocation not given. Collection of samples fell on day 63 after the first vaccine or placebo injection. The donor's status was that of an adult aged 18-55 years in Boston. This sample was taken from a study of Ad26.COV2.S vaccination and SARS-CoV-2 variants. Across the whole study: Each vaccinee took Ad26.COV2.S intramuscularly, once or twice 56 days apart.

The CDR3 has 15 amino acids. Trimming shortened V by 4 bases and J by 5 bases, and 12 bases separated the two germline ends. Germline V gene sequence: CDR1 SGHAT, CDR2 FQNNGV. Libraries were prepared by immunoSEQ multiplex PCR; TCRdb keeps only in-frame clonotypes and omits some of them. The sample holds about 390,000 clones, less than 90% seen once. The sequenced sample was peripheral blood, obtained in a trial of Ad26.COV2.S vaccine versus placebo. The TCR comes from a person aged 18-65 years who received the Ad26.COV2.S COVID-19 vaccine or a placebo. The rearrangement uses TRBV11-2 and TRBJ1-6; the D gene is possibly TRBD1 (6 bases). CDR3 DNA sequence: TGTGCCAGCAGCTCGCCCAGGGGAGATAATTCACCCCTCCACTTT. It yields the protein CASSSPRGDNSPLHF.